This T cell receptor (beta chain) comes out of a study of T cell responses to AZD1222 COVID-19 vaccine (TCRdb year 2021). Concerning the study at large: AZD1222 recipients given second doses at about 4 weeks or at about 12 weeks were pooled, since spike-specific TCR depth and breadth were not found to differ between the two schedules. A total of 230 to 250 trial participants underwent TCR sequencing, of whom 200 to 220 received two doses of AZD1222 and roughly 25 received two doses of the MenACWY control vaccine. Trial participants were enrolled by age into 18-55, 56-69 and 70-plus year subgroups, with 148, 28 and 57 TCR-sequenced participants respectively. Overall results and qualifications from the work: Conclusions about previously exposed vaccinees are limited, since just five or six AZD1222 recipients were seropositive for SARS-CoV-2 at baseline. The vaccine-associated CD4 TCRs covered the entire spike protein, and the dominant responses fell in regions 160-218 and 743-854. The 56-69-year group was small, and its depth increase did not reach significance, likely because of low power. No day 14 peak-response samples were available, so repertoires were characterized only after the peak T cell response. Spike-specific TCR breadth and depth rose significantly after two AZD1222 doses compared with day 0 and with MenACWY recipients. Most participants were white British and females outnumbered males, and the authors suggested that clonal diversity may have been underestimated. Epitopes outside the regions mutated in the B.1.351 and B.1.1.7 variants were reportedly recognized by nearly half of the unique spike-specific TCRs.

The germline V gene gives CDR1 as LGHNA and CDR2 as YSLEER. V and J are truncated by 0 bases and 0 bases respectively, leaving an intervening sequence of 8 bases. Its CDR3 holds 16 amino acids, cysteine through phenylalanine. Only the CDR3 DNA stays, 48 bases, in frame from base 1. The CDR3 regions of human TCRbeta chains were subjected to immunosequencing. Per the original workflow: Repertoire TCRs were checked for matches against a reference library of SARS-CoV-2-specific TCRs that had been generated using the MIRA antigen-specificity platform. Breadth meant the fraction of unique TCRs that were SARS-CoV-2-associated, whereas depth meant the fraction of total T cells that were SARS-CoV-2-associated. Using the MIRA data, each spike-specific TCR was mapped to the spike region that the TCR reacts to and placed in a CD4 or CD8 class. Log10-transformed breadth and depth values were compared by one-way ANOVA with Sidak's multiple comparisons tests. TCRdb stores this immuneACCESS table with in-frame sequences only. Part of the clones is absent; in the studies checked, under half of the shortfall reflects unresolved V genes, and no reason is known for the rest. V and J calls and clone size come straight from that table; D and trimming were deduced from the DNA. This sample holds around 150,000 clones; 90% to 95% were observed only once. The ten largest clones capture approximately 5% of the sample.

According to the study, the label for this sample's time point signals: baseline before first vaccination. The vaccinee samples were drawn from two UK trials, COV001 and COV002, one of which was a single-blind randomized controlled phase 2/3 trial testing AZD1222 (ChAdOx1 nCoV-19) in healthy adults. Trial participant PBMC samples were collected at day 0 and day 28 after the second dose for TCRbeta chain sequencing. About this clone itself: The antigen it recognizes is unknown. No base quality information exists; no much larger clone differs at one position.

The sequence joins TRBV4-3 to TRBJ1-4, with the D gene call left open. The sequence was obtained from an adult in good health. Sequencing was performed on peripheral blood, taken on day 0 of AZD1222 vaccination. The CDR3 in this case is CASSQDPTSTNEKLFF. The nucleotides read TGCGCCAGCAGCCAAGATCCGACATCAACTAATGAAAAACTGTTTTTT.